This record covers a single TCR beta chain. The antigen is unknown. One end of the junction does not line up with germline, which may come from a read error. After pathologic assessment, macro-dissection selected premalignant or tumor cells for extraction. Sequenced by immunoSEQ multiplex PCR; TCRdb stores in-frame clones only, minus some. The sample consists of about 26,000 clones, around 70% of them appearing once. Germline CDR1 is SNHLY and CDR2 is FYNNEI. The length of the CDR3 is 15 residues. The sample is drawn from a study of immune evolution from preneoplasia to lung adenocarcinoma. The study, taken as a whole, reports: Top clone share appeared to fall from AAH through AIS, MIA, adenocarcinoma. Highest clonality occurred in KRAS-mutant, not EGFR-mutant or double wild-type, nodules. Later-stage lesions seemingly showed higher T cell density and diversity than normal lung.

The sequence was obtained from a person between 55 and 69 years old with invasive lung adenocarcinoma. Some clones in this sample may be carry-over from other donors' samples. This chain joins TRBV2 and TRBJ2-2; D unresolved. The sequencing input was FFPE invasive lung adenocarcinoma tissue. CDR3 sequence: CASSEEAANTGELFF. CDR3 in DNA: TGTGCCAGCAGCGAAGAGGCAGCTAACACCGGGGAGCTGTTTTTT.